This T cell receptor (beta chain) was recovered during a study of CD8+ T cells in alopecia areata (dated by TCRdb to between 2017 and 2018). Broadly, across the study: Treated patients were enrolled in an open-label pilot trial of oral tofacitinib at 5 to 10 mg twice daily for moderate-to-severe alopecia areata. Amplification of TCRbeta CDR3 regions was done by immunoSEQ multiplex PCR using 35 Vbeta forward primers and 13 Jbeta reverse primers. On the human side, TCRbeta sequencing was run on scalp tissue and on sorted CD4+ and CD8+ peripheral blood T cells from healthy controls and from alopecia areata patients with either patchy or totalis/universalis disease. RNA was extracted with the PAXgene miRNA kit for fixed scalp, the miRNeasy kit for PBMCs, and the RNeasy kit for mouse skin. High-throughput TCRbeta sequencing was used to examine T cell clonal expansion in alopecia areata in both the C3H/HeJ mouse model and human patients. Patients stayed on tofacitinib for 6 to 18 months and then had 6 months of follow-up off drug so that delayed response and recurrence could be assessed. Tofacitinib-treated patients had biopsies at baseline and at 4 and 24 weeks of treatment, with a later scalp biopsy in several patients. Scalp clonality was compared across normal scalp (n=4), patchy alopecia areata scalp (n=8), and alopecia totalis/universalis scalp (n=8).

From the germline V gene, CDR1 is SNHLY and CDR2 is FYNNEI. From cysteine to phenylalanine, the CDR3 is 15 amino acids long. Solely the CDR3 DNA is kept, with 45 bases framed from the first base. The V and J ends are trimmed by 5 bases and 0 bases, leaving 14 bases between them. Libraries were built with the immunoSEQ multiplex PCR assay. RNA was extracted from all samples and reverse transcribed into cDNA, which served as template for TCR sequencing. First-strand cDNA was synthesized using SuperScript III with a 2:1 mix of oligo-dT and random hexamers. Amplification bias was assessed with a synthetic immune receptor repertoire, and residual bias was removed computationally. Concerning the study's data processing: Raw reads were preprocessed to remove errors, and CDR3 was defined according to IMGT conventions as the region from the conserved cysteine to phenylalanine. To get clonality, Shannon entropy was normalized by log2 of the number of productive unique TCRs and the result was subtracted from 1. Whether each scalp clone was CD4 or CD8 was inferred by checking scalp TCRbeta sequences against the CD4 and CD8 repertoires from sorted blood. Drawn from immuneACCESS, this table holds only the in-frame rearrangements with V and J called that TCRdb kept. Clones are partly lost; checked studies trace under half to an unresolved V gene and leave the rest unexplained. V, J and clone size reflect that table, while D and trimming were determined from the DNA. This sample gives 150,000 to 200,000 clones in total; just over 65% of them show up just once. The biggest ten clones account for over 10% of the sample.

This clone has more than one count but fewer than ten. Its binding antigen is unknown. No base quality information exists; no much larger clone differs at one position. General conclusions and limits of the study: Unlike mouse skin, where gammadelta T cells dominate, normal human skin contains resident alphabeta T cells that get sequenced too, which complicates analysis of the scalp TCR repertoire. Compared with normal scalp, lesional scalp had higher clonality and more expanded CD8+ clones, particularly in alopecia totalis/universalis, a pattern that suggests antigenic drive. Shared TCR sequences between patients were less evident than in mice, which may be partly attributable to HLA diversity in the patient population.

The time point label here, explained by the study, means: baseline before oral tofacitinib. Peripheral blood and lesional scalp punch biopsies were obtained from patients with alopecia areata. After PBMCs were isolated by density centrifugation and stained for CD3, CD4 and CD8, a FACSAria was used to sort CD4+ and CD8+ T cells. This receptor chain uses TRBV2 and TRBJ2-7, with the D call perhaps TRBD1 or TRBD2, as 5 bases match in each case. This specimen was CD8+ T cells sorted from blood, taken at week 0. The clonotype comes from a human donor with alopecia areata. The CDR3 protein: CASSLGDRGSYEQYF. Here is the DNA: TGTGCCAGCAGTTTGGGGGACCGTGGCTCCTACGAGCAGTACTTC. With all but the CDR3 taken from the reference TRBV2 and TRBJ2-7 genes, the full variable domain is: EPEVTQTPSHQVTQMGQEVILRCVPISNHLYFYWYRQILGQKVEFLVSFYNNEISEKSEIFDDQFSVERPDGSNFTLKIRSTKLEDSAMYFCASSLGDRGSYEQYFGPGTRLTVT.